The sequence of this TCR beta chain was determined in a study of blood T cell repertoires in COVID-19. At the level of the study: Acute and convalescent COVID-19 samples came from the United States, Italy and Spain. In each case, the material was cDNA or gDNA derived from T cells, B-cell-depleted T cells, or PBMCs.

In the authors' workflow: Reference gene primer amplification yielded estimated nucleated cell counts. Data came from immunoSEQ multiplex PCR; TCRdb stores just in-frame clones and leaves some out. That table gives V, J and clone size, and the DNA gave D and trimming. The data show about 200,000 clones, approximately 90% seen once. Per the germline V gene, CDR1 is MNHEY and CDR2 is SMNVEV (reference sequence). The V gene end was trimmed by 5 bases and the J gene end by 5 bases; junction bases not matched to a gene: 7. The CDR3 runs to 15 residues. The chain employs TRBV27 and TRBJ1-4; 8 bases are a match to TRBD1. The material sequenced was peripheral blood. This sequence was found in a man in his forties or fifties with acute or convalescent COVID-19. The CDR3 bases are TGTGCCAGCAGTCCTTGGACAGGGCAAAATGAAAAACTGTTTTTT. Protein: CASSPWTGQNEKLFF.